These 2 T cell receptor beta chains were all obtained from the same sample, sequenced in a study of blood T cell repertoires in COVID-19. Here immunoSEQ multiplex PCR was the method, and the copy in TCRdb shows in-frame clones only, minus some. The data contain under 140,000 clones, 76% of them seen just once; the ten biggest clones take up 3.8%. Sequencing was done on a sample of peripheral blood. The source is a woman of 80 years or more with acute or convalescent COVID-19.

The chain joins TRBV5-1 to TRBJ1-1; no firm D call. Looked up from germline, CDR1 is SGHRS and CDR2 is YFSETQ. Trimming left V 3 bases short and J 1 base short, with 13 bases between. This CDR3 is 15 amino acids long. The CDR3: CASSWITAGNTEAFF. CDR3 in DNA: TGCGCCAGCAGCTGGATTACAGCGGGGAACACTGAAGCTTTCTTT. The whole variable domain, remainder taken from reference TRBV5-1 and TRBJ1-1, is KAGVTQTPRYLIKTRGQQVTLSCSPISGHRSVSWYQQTPGQGLQFLFEYFSETQRNKGNFPGRFSGRQFSNSRSEMNVSTLELGDSALYLCASSWITAGNTEAFFGQGTRLTVV.

V gene TRBV28 combines with J gene TRBJ1-1; no clear D. The CDR3 spans 15 residues. Trimming took off 4 bases at V and 0 bases at J, with 12 bases between the two ends. The germline V gene encodes CDR1 MDHEN and CDR2 SYDVKM. CDR3 sequence: CASSSLTAMNTEAFF. CDR3 DNA: TGTGCCAGCAGTTCCCTTACAGCTATGAACACTGAAGCTTTCTTT.